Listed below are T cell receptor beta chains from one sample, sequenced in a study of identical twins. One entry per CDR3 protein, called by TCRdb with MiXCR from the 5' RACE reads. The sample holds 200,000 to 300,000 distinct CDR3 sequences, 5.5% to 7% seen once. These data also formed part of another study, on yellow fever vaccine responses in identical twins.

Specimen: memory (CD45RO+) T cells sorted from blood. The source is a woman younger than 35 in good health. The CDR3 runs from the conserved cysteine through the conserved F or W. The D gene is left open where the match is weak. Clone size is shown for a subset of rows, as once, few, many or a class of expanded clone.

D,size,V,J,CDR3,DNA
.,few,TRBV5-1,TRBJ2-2,CASSLGYGGTSTGELFF,TGCGCCAGCAGCTTGGGGTACGGCGGAACTTCCACCGGGGAGCTGTTTTTT
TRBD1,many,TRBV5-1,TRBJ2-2,CASSFVTGDGELFF,TGCGCCAGCAGCTTTGTGACAGGGGACGGGGAGCTGTTTTTT
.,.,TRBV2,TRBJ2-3,CASVAYSTDTQYF,TGTGCCAGCGTCGCATATAGCACAGATACGCAGTATTTT
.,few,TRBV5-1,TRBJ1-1,CASSLVARGDTEAFF,TGCGCCAGCAGCTTGGTTGCCAGGGGAGACACTGAAGCTTTCTTT
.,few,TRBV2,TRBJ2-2,CASSELFDIILNTGELFF,TGTGCCAGCAGTGAATTATTTGACATTATTCTGAACACCGGGGAGCTGTTTTTT
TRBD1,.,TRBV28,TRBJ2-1,CASSSPRDSYNEQFF,TGTGCCAGCAGTTCCCCCCGGGACAGCTACAATGAGCAGTTCTTC
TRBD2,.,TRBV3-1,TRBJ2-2,CASSRPLAGGPGELFF,TGTGCCAGCAGCCGACCTTTAGCGGGAGGGCCCGGGGAGCTGTTTTTT
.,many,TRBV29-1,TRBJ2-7,CSGVTSYEQYF,TGCAGCGGCGTGACTTCCTACGAGCAGTACTTC
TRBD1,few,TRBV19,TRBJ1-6,CASSVGQGDSPLHF,TGTGCCAGTAGTGTCGGACAGGGTGACTCACCCCTCCACTTT
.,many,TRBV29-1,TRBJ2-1,CSVDGGVKYNEQFF,TGCAGCGTTGATGGCGGGGTGAAATACAATGAGCAGTTCTTC
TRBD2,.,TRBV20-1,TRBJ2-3,CSARDAGGPGDTQYF,TGCAGTGCTAGAGATGCGGGAGGGCCAGGGGATACGCAGTATTTT
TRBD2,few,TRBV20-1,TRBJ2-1,CSAKLAGGEVEQFF,TGCAGTGCTAAACTAGCGGGAGGAGAGGTTGAGCAGTTCTTC
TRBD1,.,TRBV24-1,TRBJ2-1,CATSDRDRGTNEQFF,TGTGCCACCAGTGACCGGGACAGGGGGACAAATGAGCAGTTCTTC
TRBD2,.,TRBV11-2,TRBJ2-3,CASSVNSGPSTDTQYF,TGTGCCAGCAGCGTCAATAGCGGGCCTAGCACAGATACGCAGTATTTT
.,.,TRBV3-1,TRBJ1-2,CASSPARGTNYGYTF,TGTGCCAGCAGCCCCGCCAGAGGAACTAACTATGGCTACACCTTC
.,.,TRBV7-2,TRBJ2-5,CASSLVRSGGGKTQYF,TGTGCCAGCAGCTTAGTAAGGTCCGGGGGCGGGAAGACCCAGTACTTC
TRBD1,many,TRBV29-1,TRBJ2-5,CSVAVGPTGVQETQYF,TGCAGCGTTGCCGTGGGCCCGACAGGGGTGCAGGAGACCCAGTACTTC
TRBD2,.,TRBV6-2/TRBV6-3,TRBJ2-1,CACSATSGSYNEQFF,TGTGCCTGCAGCGCGACTAGCGGGAGCTACAATGAGCAGTTCTTC
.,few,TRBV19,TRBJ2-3,CASSRSRLGLNTDTQYF,TGTGCCAGTAGTAGGTCCCGACTCGGGCTAAACACAGATACGCAGTATTTT
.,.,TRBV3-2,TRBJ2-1,CASSQSPAIGLQFF,TGTGCCAGCAGCCAAAGTCCCGCCATAGGTTTGCAGTTCTTC
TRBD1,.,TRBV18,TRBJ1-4,CASSPGFGQANEKLFF,TGTGCCAGCTCTCCAGGCTTCGGACAGGCAAATGAAAAACTGTTTTTT
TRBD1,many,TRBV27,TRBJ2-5,CASSLGTGEFETQYF,TGTGCCAGCAGTTTAGGGACAGGTGAATTCGAGACCCAGTACTTC